The 3 T cell receptor beta chains below all came from one sample that was sequenced in a study of shared clonotypes between healthy human individuals. Measured with immunoSEQ multiplex PCR; TCRdb has only the in-frame clones, and not every one. The data show a few million clones, more than 80% seen once. The sample was naive CD4+ T cells sorted from blood. Subset meaning: CD45RA+ positively selected. The receptor set was obtained from a man younger than 35 in good health.

The V and J genes are TRBV5-1 and TRBJ2-5; D is unclear. This CDR3 is built from 16 residues. Germline V gene lookup returns CDR1 SGHRS and CDR2 YFSETQ. Trimming stripped 0 bases from V and 4 bases from J, with 16 bases between. DNA for the CDR3: TGCGCCAGCAGCTTGGCCCAGACCCTCGGTGGAGAGACCCAGTACTTC. It yields the protein CASSLAQTLGGETQYF.

The V call is TRBV18, the J call TRBJ1-6; TRBD1 might be the D (6 bases). Germline-derived CDR1 and CDR2 are KGHSH and LQKENI. This CDR3 has 17 residues. V was cut by 3 bases and J by 10 bases, with 22 bases left in between. The CDR3 reads CASSPGEGGGIQSPLHF. CDR3 nucleotide sequence: TGTGCCAGCTCACCCGGCGAGGGGGGGGGAATTCAATCACCCCTCCACTTT.

Details on this clone: Other nucleotide sequences in the sample specify the same CDR3. The DNA of the CDR3 is TGTGCCAGCAGTGTAGGCAGGATCTCCTACGAGCAGTACTTC. Encoded protein: CASSVGRISYEQYF. The J gene is TRBJ2-7, the V gene TRBV2; D is undetermined. The V and J ends lost 4 bases and 0 bases respectively, with 10 bases between them. Germline V gives CDR1 SNHLY, CDR2 FYNNEI. CDR3 size: 14 residues. Supplemented by reference TRBV2 and TRBJ2-7, the full variable domain reads EPEVTQTPSHQVTQMGQEVILRCVPISNHLYFYWYRQILGQKVEFLVSFYNNEISEKSEIFDDQFSVERPDGSNFTLKIRSTKLEDSAMYFCASSVGRISYEQYFGPGTRLTVT.